The rows below give T cell receptor beta chains drawn from one sample of a study of blood T cell repertoires in COVID-19. The table came from immunoSEQ multiplex PCR; TCRdb's copy has only in-frame clones and leaves some out. The sample has some 150,000 clones, about 89% seen once; the top ten hold about 0.55%. Sequencing was carried out using peripheral blood. The receptors were sampled from a man aged 50-60 years with acute or convalescent COVID-19. The CDR3 runs from the conserved cysteine through the conserved F or W. A D gene is named only where the DNA matches it firmly. Size tells how often a clone was seen (once, few, many) or the class of an expanded clone, and some rows leave it out.

NA	TRBJ1-1	15	TRBV5-5	NA	CASSFSAQGRTEAFF	TGTGCCAGCAGCTTTTCAGCCCAGGGTCGCACTGAAGCTTTCTTT
NA	TRBJ2-5	14	TRBV24-1	NA	CATSDSDYSETQYF	TGTGCCACCAGTGATTCGGACTACAGTGAGACCCAGTACTTC
NA	TRBJ2-3	18	TRBV10-2	TRBD2	CGTSGRLAGGLSTDTQYF	TGCGGGACCAGCGGTCGTTTAGCGGGAGGGCTTAGCACAGATACGCAGTATTTT
NA	TRBJ1-4	16	TRBV11-2	TRBD1	CASSNPGQVVNEKLFF	TGTGCCAGCAGCAACCCGGGACAGGTGGTTAATGAAAAACTGTTTTTT
few	TRBJ2-7	15	TRBV19	TRBD2	CASSISGTTTYEQYF	TGTGCCAGTAGTATCTCCGGGACTACTACCTACGAGCAGTACTTC
NA	TRBJ1-6	15	TRBV14	TRBD1	CASSHGQGVQSPLHF	TGTGCCAGCAGCCACGGACAGGGGGTGCAATCACCCCTCCACTTT
NA	TRBJ2-5	15	TRBV7-8	TRBD2	CASSHRLAGGETQYF	TGTGCCAGCAGCCACAGACTAGCGGGGGGGGAGACCCAGTACTTC
NA	TRBJ1-4	13	TRBV6-5	NA	CASSYGTYEKLFF	TGTGCCAGCAGTTACGGGACATATGAAAAACTGTTTTTT
NA	TRBJ1-1	14	TRBV10-3	NA	CAIRGTNLNTEAFF	TGTGCCATCAGGGGGACAAACCTGAACACTGAAGCTTTCTTT
NA	TRBJ2-5	15	TRBV6-5	NA	CASTPGQTYQETQYF	TGTGCCAGCACCCCCGGACAGACGTACCAAGAGACCCAGTACTTC
once	TRBJ2-2	14	TRBV9	NA	CASSVAYSHRELFF	TGTGCCAGCAGCGTAGCTTACAGCCACCGGGAGCTGTTTTTT
NA	TRBJ1-6	14	TRBV27	NA	CASSLEGRWSPLHF	TGTGCCAGCAGTTTAGAGGGGAGGTGGTCACCCCTCCACTTT
NA	TRBJ1-2	14	TRBV2	TRBD1	CASSAGQGIKGYTF	TGTGCCAGCAGCGCAGGACAGGGGATAAAAGGCTACACCTTC
NA	TRBJ2-1	15	TRBV7-2	TRBD1	CASSLGQGGWAEQFF	TGTGCCAGCAGCTTAGGACAGGGGGGGTGGGCGGAGCAGTTCTTC
NA	TRBJ2-1	15	TRBV5-4	NA	CASTGRGWPYNEQFF	TGTGCCAGCACGGGCCGGGGGTGGCCCTACAATGAGCAGTTCTTC
NA	TRBJ2-1	13	TRBV28	NA	CASSLDSYNEQFF	TGTGCCAGCAGTTTGGACAGTTACAATGAGCAGTTCTTC
once	TRBJ1-2	16	TRBV28	NA	CASSPVNTVPNYGYTF	TGTGCCAGCAGTCCGGTAAATACTGTGCCTAACTATGGCTACACCTTC
once	TRBJ2-7	15	TRBV5-4	NA	CASRPGAEVSYEQYF	TGTGCCAGCCGACCTGGGGCAGAAGTGTCCTACGAGCAGTACTTC
NA	TRBJ2-1	19	TRBV3-1/TRBV3-2	TRBD2	CASSPINRGLAGVVNEQFF	TGTGCCAGCAGCCCCATCAATAGGGGACTAGCGGGAGTGGTGAATGAGCAGTTCTTC
NA	TRBJ1-2	15	TRBV27	TRBD1	CASSLLGQGEGGYTF	TGTGCCAGCAGTTTACTGGGACAGGGAGAGGGAGGCTACACCTTC
NA	TRBJ2-3	16	TRBV9	TRBD2	CASSTTSATSTDTQYF	TGTGCCAGCAGCACGACTAGCGCGACTAGCACAGATACGCAGTATTTT
NA	TRBJ2-2	18	TRBV9	TRBD2	CASSPPFPSGGPVGELFF	TGTGCCAGCAGCCCCCCATTCCCTAGCGGGGGGCCAGTAGGGGAGCTGTTTTTT
once	TRBJ1-2	16	TRBV19	TRBD1	CASRRRDRGGLHGYTF	TGTGCCAGTAGGCGCCGGGACAGGGGAGGTTTGCATGGCTACACCTTC
NA	TRBJ2-4	21	TRBV7-3	NA	CASSLSGSGEPTSLAKNIQYF	TGTGCCAGCAGCTTATCCGGTTCTGGGGAACCCACTAGTCTGGCCAAAAACATTCAGTACTTC
NA	TRBJ1-2	12	TRBV21-1	NA	CPVRVARYGYTF	TGTCCTGTGCGGGTCGCTCGGTATGGCTACACCTTC
NA	TRBJ2-2	17	TRBV15	TRBD1	CATSRDQGQAEAGELFF	TGTGCCACCAGCAGAGATCAGGGACAGGCGGAGGCCGGGGAGCTGTTTTTT
NA	TRBJ1-4	13	TRBV27	NA	CASGVRGDEKLFF	TGTGCCAGCGGTGTTCGGGGAGATGAAAAACTGTTTTTT
NA	TRBJ2-5	15	TRBV5-1	NA	CASSFRGGDRETQYF	TGCGCCAGCAGCTTCCGTGGGGGCGATAGGGAGACCCAGTACTTC
NA	TRBJ2-3	16	TRBV6-2/TRBV6-3	TRBD1	CASSTGQLSGTDTQYF	TGTGCCAGCAGTACGGGACAGCTCTCGGGCACAGATACGCAGTATTTT
once	TRBJ1-5	15	TRBV4-2	NA	CASSWSRGSNQPQHF	TGTGCCAGCAGTTGGAGTCGGGGTAGCAATCAGCCCCAGCATTTT
NA	TRBJ2-5	15	TRBV2	TRBD2	CASTLGGGGKETQYF	TGTGCCAGCACCCTCGGTGGGGGGGGTAAGGAGACCCAGTACTTC
NA	TRBJ2-1	16	TRBV5-4	TRBD1	CASSSMSRDSYNEQFF	TGTGCCAGCAGCTCGATGTCCCGGGACAGTTACAATGAGCAGTTCTTC
NA	TRBJ2-2	16	TRBV7-9	TRBD2	CASSRTAGGNTGELFF	TGTGCCAGCAGCCGGACAGCGGGGGGGAACACCGGGGAGCTGTTTTTT
NA	TRBJ2-5	14	TRBV3-1/TRBV3-2	TRBD2	CASRITSDQETQYF	TGTGCCAGCAGGATTACTAGCGACCAAGAGACCCAGTACTTC
NA	TRBJ2-1	16	TRBV19	TRBD2	CASSPFPSGGLNEQFF	TGTGCCAGTAGTCCTTTTCCTAGCGGGGGTCTCAATGAGCAGTTCTTC
NA	TRBJ2-1	13	TRBV9	NA	CASSVRLFDEQFF	TGTGCCAGCAGCGTGCGGCTCTTCGATGAGCAGTTCTTC
NA	TRBJ2-3	16	TRBV24-1	TRBD1	CATSDFGDSTTDTQYF	TGTGCCACCAGTGATTTCGGGGACAGCACCACAGATACGCAGTATTTT
once	TRBJ1-2	18	TRBV7-2	NA	CASSRRTGTFTVNYGYTF	TGTGCCAGCAGTCGACGAACCGGGACATTTACCGTAAACTATGGCTACACCTTC
NA	TRBJ1-2	10	TRBV29-1	NA	CSVYKLGYTF	TGCAGCGTTTATAAGCTTGGCTACACCTTC
once	TRBJ1-2	12	TRBV7-9	NA	CASSLEALGYTF	TGTGCCAGCAGCTTAGAAGCCCTTGGCTACACCTTC
NA	TRBJ1-5	16	TRBV18	TRBD1	CASSLGQGGSNQPQHF	TGTGCCAGCTCACTAGGACAGGGTGGAAGCAATCAGCCCCAGCATTTT
NA	TRBJ1-6	16	TRBV9	TRBD1	CASSVARTGHNSPLHF	TGTGCCAGCAGCGTAGCCCGGACAGGCCATAATTCACCCCTCCACTTT
NA	TRBJ1-4	15	TRBV28	TRBD1	CASSTLGQGAEKLFF	TGTGCCAGCAGTACCCTTGGACAGGGGGCTGAAAAACTGTTTTTT
NA	TRBJ2-2	15	TRBV3-1/TRBV3-2	TRBD2	CASSQGLAGPGELFF	TGTGCCAGCAGCCAGGGACTAGCGGGGCCCGGGGAGCTGTTTTTT
NA	TRBJ2-3	16	TRBV7-2	TRBD2	CASSSTSSGGADTQYF	TGTGCCAGCAGCTCAACATCTAGCGGGGGGGCAGATACGCAGTATTTT
NA	TRBJ1-3	12	TRBV14	NA	CASRAIGNTIYF	TGTGCCAGCAGAGCGATCGGGAACACCATATATTTT
NA	TRBJ1-5	16	TRBV5-4	NA	CASSLDGAGRGQPQHF	TGTGCCAGCAGCTTGGATGGTGCGGGGCGAGGGCAGCCCCAGCATTTT
once	TRBJ1-5	15	TRBV4-2	NA	CASSPGEASNQPQHF	TGTGCCAGCAGCCCCGGTGAGGCTAGCAATCAGCCCCAGCATTTT
NA	TRBJ2-7	14	TRBV29-1	NA	CSVPALGASYEQYF	TGCAGCGTTCCTGCCCTGGGGGCTTCCTACGAGCAGTACTTC
NA	TRBJ1-6	15	TRBV10-3	NA	CAISEGTTDNSPLHF	TGTGCCATCAGTGAAGGGACAACCGATAATTCACCCCTCCACTTT
NA	TRBJ2-5	15	TRBV19	TRBD1	CASSTAGTGEETQYF	TGTGCCAGTAGTACCGCCGGGACAGGCGAAGAGACCCAGTACTTC
NA	TRBJ1-4	17	TRBV4-3	NA	CASSQGALVSYYEKLFF	TGCGCCAGCAGCCAAGGGGCCTTGGTCAGTTACTATGAAAAACTGTTTTTT